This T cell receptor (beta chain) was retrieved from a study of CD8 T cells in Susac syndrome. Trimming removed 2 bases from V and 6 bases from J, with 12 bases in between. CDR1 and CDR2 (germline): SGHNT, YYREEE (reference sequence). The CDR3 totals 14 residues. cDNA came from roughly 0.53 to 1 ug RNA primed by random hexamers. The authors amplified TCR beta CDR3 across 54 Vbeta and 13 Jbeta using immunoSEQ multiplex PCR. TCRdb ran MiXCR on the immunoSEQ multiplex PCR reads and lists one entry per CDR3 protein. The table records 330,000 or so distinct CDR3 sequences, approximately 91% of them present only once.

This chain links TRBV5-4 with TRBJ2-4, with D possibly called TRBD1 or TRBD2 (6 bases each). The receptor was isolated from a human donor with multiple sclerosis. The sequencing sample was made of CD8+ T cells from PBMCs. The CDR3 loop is CASSFPGAGNIQYF. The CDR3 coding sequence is TGTGCCAGCAGCTTTCCGGGGGCGGGAAACATTCAGTACTTC.